The 7 T cell receptor beta chains below were found in one sample sequenced in a study of OX40 agonist ivuxolimab in advanced cancers. Produced via immunoSEQ multiplex PCR; TCRdb's table is partial and in-frame only. The sample contains about 60,000 clones, around nine tenths of which appear only once. The source was CD4+ or CD8+ T cells sorted from blood, collected in a trial of the OX40 agonist ivuxolimab. All receptors come from an adult with an advanced solid tumor such as melanoma, head and neck, liver or kidney cancer.

This chain links TRBV12-5 with TRBJ2-7, with TRBD1 matching over 9 bases. J lost 7 bases, V lost 0 bases, and 13 bases had no gene match. The CDR3 contains 17 residues. CDR1 and CDR2 (germline): LGHNT, FRNRAP. CDR3 amino acids: CASGLVPPGQGIVEQYF. CDR3 coding DNA: TGTGCTAGTGGTTTGGTACCCCCCGGACAGGGGATCGTAGAGCAGTACTTC.

The chain joins TRBV5-4 to TRBJ2-1, with 9 bases fitting TRBD2. The CDR3 is made up of 14 amino acids. The trim removed 3 bases at V and 9 bases at J, leaving 7 bases unmatched. Germline V CDR1 and CDR2: SGHNT, YYREEE (reference sequence). CDR3 protein: CASSSLAGEGEQFF. The CDR3 nucleotides are TGTGCCAGCAGCTCGTTAGCGGGAGAGGGTGAGCAGTTCTTC.

The chain combines TRBV7-2 with TRBJ2-2, with 7 nucleotides matching TRBD2. The CDR3 spans 16 residues. The junction had 7 bases not matched to a gene; V was cut back by 2 bases and J by 4 bases. Germline assignment: CDR1 SGHTA and CDR2 FQGNSA. The CDR3 spells CASSLNPAGSTGELFF. In nucleotides, the CDR3 is TGTGCCAGCAGCTTAAATCCAGCGGGGTCCACCGGGGAGCTGTTTTTT. Combining the CDR3 with reference TRBV7-2 and TRBJ2-2 gives the whole variable domain GAGVSQSPSNKVTEKGKDVELRCDPISGHTALYWYRQSLGQGLEFLIYFQGNSAPDKSGLPSDRFSAERTGGSVSTLTIQRTQQEDSAVYLCASSLNPAGSTGELFFGEGSRLTVL.

The rearrangement joins TRBV28 to TRBJ2-3, with D uncertain. Germline V gives CDR1 MDHEN, CDR2 SYDVKM. V lost 4 bases and J 3 bases, leaving 14 bases between the germline ends. This CDR3 is built from 15 residues. The CDR3 protein is CASSSIGDLTDTQYF. The CDR3 region has the DNA TGTGCCAGCAGTTCGATCGGCGACTTGACAGATACGCAGTATTTT.

J is TRBJ2-3 and V is TRBV12-5, with D unclear. The CDR3 covers 14 residues. V gave up 2 bases and J gave up 8 bases, with 14 bases separating them. Germline V gives CDR1 LGHNT, CDR2 FRNRAP. DNA for the CDR3: TGTGCTAGTGGTTTGTTGACCCCCAGAGGTACGCAGTATTTT. Translated: CASGLLTPRGTQYF.

J is TRBJ2-1 and V is TRBV9, with 7 nucleotides matching TRBD2. The J segment lost 10 bases and the V segment lost 2 bases, leaving 3 bases of the junction unmatched. The CDR3 consists of 12 residues. Germline CDR1 reads SGDLS; CDR2 reads YYNGEE. The CDR3 protein is CASSVGGREQFF. Here the CDR3 DNA reads TGTGCCAGCAGCGTGGGAGGGAGGGAGCAGTTCTTC.

This chain joins TRBV20-1 and TRBJ2-5; D gene ambiguous. TRBJ2-7 matches the DNA end more closely, so the J call is doubtful. The CDR3 is 11 amino acids. The germline CDR1 and CDR2 sequences are DFQATT and SNEGSKA (reference sequence). The CDR3, as DNA: TGCAGTGCTAGGAGCGATTACGAGCAGTACTTC. As protein: CSARSDYEQYF.